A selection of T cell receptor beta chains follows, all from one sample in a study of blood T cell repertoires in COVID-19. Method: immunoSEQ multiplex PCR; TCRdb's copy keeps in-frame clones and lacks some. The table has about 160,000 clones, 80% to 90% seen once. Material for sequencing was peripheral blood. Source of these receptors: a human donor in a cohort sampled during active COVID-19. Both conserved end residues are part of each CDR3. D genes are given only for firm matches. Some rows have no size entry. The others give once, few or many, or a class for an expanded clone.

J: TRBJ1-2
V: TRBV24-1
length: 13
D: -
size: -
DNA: TGTGCCACCCGGGGAGAGGGAAACTATGGCTACACCTTC
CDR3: CATRGEGNYGYTF

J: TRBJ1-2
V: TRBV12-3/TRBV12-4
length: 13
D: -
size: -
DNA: TGTGCCAGCAGTTTACCGGGAGTCCAGGGCTACACCTTC
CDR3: CASSLPGVQGYTF

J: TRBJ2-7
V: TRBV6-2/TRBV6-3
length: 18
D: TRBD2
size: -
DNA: TGTGCCAGCAGTTACTCTCATGTGGCGGGAGAAAGCTCCTACGAGCAGTACTTC
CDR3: CASSYSHVAGESSYEQYF

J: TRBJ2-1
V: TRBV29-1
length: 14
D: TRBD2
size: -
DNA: TGCAGCGGAATAGCGGGGGGGACCTACAATGAGCAGTTCTTC
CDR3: CSGIAGGTYNEQFF

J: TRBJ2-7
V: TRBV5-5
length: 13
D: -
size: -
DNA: TGTGCCAGCAGCCCGACACCTACCTACGAGCAGTACTTC
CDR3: CASSPTPTYEQYF

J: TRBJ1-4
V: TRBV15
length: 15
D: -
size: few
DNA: TGTGCCACCAGCAGAGTAAGAGGGTCCAGTGAAAAACTGTTTTTT
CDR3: CATSRVRGSSEKLFF

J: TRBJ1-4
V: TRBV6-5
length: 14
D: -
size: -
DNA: TGTGCCAGCGGAACAGCTGCAACTAATGAAAAACTGTTTTTT
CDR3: CASGTAATNEKLFF

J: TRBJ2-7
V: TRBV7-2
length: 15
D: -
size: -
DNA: TGTGCCAGCAGCCCCACCTCCGCGAAGACCTACGAGCAGTACTTC
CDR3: CASSPTSAKTYEQYF

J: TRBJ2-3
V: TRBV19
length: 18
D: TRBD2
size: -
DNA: TGTGCCAGTAGTCCGATACTAGCGGGAGGGCCTAAAACAGATACGCAGTATTTT
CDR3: CASSPILAGGPKTDTQYF

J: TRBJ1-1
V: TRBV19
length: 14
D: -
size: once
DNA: TGTGCCAGTAGTACATCAGGGTGGGGAACTGAAGCTTTCTTT
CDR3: CASSTSGWGTEAFF

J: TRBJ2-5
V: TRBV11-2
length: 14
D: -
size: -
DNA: TGTGCCAGCAGTCAGGGACTTTACCAAGAGACCCAGTACTTC
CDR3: CASSQGLYQETQYF

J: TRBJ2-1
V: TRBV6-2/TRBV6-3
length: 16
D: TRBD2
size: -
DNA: TGTGCCAGCAGACCTCCGGGACTAGCGGGGTTGAATGAGCAGTTCTTC
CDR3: CASRPPGLAGLNEQFF

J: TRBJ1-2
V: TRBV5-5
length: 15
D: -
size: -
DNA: TGTGCCAGCACCCAAGTCGGAGGGGTCCTCTATGGCTACACCTTC
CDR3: CASTQVGGVLYGYTF

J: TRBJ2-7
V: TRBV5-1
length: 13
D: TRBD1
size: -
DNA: TGCGCCAGCAGCTTGAACAGGGGCTACGAGCAGTACTTC
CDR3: CASSLNRGYEQYF

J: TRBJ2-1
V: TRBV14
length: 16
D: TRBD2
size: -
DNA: TGTGCCAGCAGCCAAGGGCGCGGGGGGGTTTTAGGTGAGCAGTTCTTC
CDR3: CASSQGRGGVLGEQFF

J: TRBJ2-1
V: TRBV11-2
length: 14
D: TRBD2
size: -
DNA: TGTGCCAGCAGCCAAGAACTAGCGGTCAATGAGCAGTTCTTC
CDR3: CASSQELAVNEQFF

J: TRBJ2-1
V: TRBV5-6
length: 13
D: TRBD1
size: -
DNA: TGTGCCAGCAGCACCACAGGGGTCAATGAGCAGTTCTTC
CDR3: CASSTTGVNEQFF

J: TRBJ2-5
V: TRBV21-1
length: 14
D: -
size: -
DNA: TGTGCCAGCAGCATACAGGGTTTTGGGGAGACCCAGTACTTC
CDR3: CASSIQGFGETQYF

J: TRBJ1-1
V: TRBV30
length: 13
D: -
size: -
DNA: TGTGCCCGGGTACTAAAGGAGAGCACTGAAGCTTTCTTT
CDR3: CARVLKESTEAFF

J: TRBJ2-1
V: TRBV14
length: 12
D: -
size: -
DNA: TGTGCCAGCAGCCAACAAAGGGGTGAGCAGTTCTTC
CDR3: CASSQQRGEQFF

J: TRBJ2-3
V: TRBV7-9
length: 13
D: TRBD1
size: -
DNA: TGTGCCAGCAGCCACGAGACAGGGTTTGCGCAGTATTTT
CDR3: CASSHETGFAQYF

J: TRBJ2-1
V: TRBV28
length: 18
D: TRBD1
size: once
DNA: TGTGCCAGCAGTTTATGGGACAGGCATCAATCCTCCTACAATGAGCAGTTCTTC
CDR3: CASSLWDRHQSSYNEQFF

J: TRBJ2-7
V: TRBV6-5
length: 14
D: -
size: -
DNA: TGTGCCAGCAGTTCCTATAGCCGGCTCTACGAGCAGTACTTC
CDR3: CASSSYSRLYEQYF

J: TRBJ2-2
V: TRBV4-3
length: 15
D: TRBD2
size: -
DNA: TGCGCCAGCAGCCAAGCACTAGCGAACGCCGGGGAGCTGTTTTTT
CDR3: CASSQALANAGELFF

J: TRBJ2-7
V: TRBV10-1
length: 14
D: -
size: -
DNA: TGCGCCAGCAGTGACCCTACTAGTTCCAGCGAGCAGTACTTC
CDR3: CASSDPTSSSEQYF

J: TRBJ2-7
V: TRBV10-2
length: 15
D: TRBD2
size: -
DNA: TGCGCCAGCAGTGAGGGAGTAGCGGGAGGCTACGAGCAGTACTTC
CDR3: CASSEGVAGGYEQYF

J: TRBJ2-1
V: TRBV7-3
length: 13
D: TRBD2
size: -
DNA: TGTGCCAGCAGCCGAACTAGCGAATATGAGCAGTTCTTC
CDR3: CASSRTSEYEQFF

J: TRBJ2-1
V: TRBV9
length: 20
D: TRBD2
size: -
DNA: TGTGCCAGCAGCGTAGAAGGCGGGACTAGCGGGGGGCCCCGGAAAAATGAGCAGTTCTTC
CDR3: CASSVEGGTSGGPRKNEQFF

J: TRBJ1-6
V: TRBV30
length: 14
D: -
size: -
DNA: TGTGCCTGGAGCGATACAGGGTATAATTCACCCCTCCACTTT
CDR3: CAWSDTGYNSPLHF

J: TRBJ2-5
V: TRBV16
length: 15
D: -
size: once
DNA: TGTGCCAGCAGCCAAATTTCGACAGACAAAGAGACCCAGTACTTC
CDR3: CASSQISTDKETQYF

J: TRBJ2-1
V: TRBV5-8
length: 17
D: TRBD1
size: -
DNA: TGTGCCAGCAGCTTGGGAACCGGGACAGGGACTTACAATGAGCAGTTCTTC
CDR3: CASSLGTGTGTYNEQFF

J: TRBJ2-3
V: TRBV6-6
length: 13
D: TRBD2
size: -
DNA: TGTGCCTCCTTGGCGGGAGTAGGAGATACGCAGTATTTT
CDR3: CASLAGVGDTQYF

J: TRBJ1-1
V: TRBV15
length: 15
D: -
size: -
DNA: TGTGCCACCAGCACTCAACAGAAGATGAACACTGAAGCTTTCTTT
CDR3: CATSTQQKMNTEAFF

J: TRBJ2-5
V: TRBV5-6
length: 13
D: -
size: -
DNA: TGTGCCAGCAGCGGCGGCCTTCAAGAGACCCAGTACTTC
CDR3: CASSGGLQETQYF

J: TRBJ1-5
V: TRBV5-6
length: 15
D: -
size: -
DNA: TGTGCCAGCACCTTCCACCGGGACAACAATCAGCCCCAGCATTTT
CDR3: CASTFHRDNNQPQHF

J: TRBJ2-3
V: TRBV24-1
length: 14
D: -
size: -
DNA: TGTGCCACCAGTGTAAAGTCTAACACAGATACGCAGTATTTT
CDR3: CATSVKSNTDTQYF

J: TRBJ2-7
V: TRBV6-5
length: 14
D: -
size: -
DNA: TGTGCCAGCAGTCCTAGGGGCTTTTTCCACGAGCAGTACTTC
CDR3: CASSPRGFFHEQYF

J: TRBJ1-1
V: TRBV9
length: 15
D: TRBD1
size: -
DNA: TGTGCCAGCAGCGACCGACAGGGCCCCAACACTGAAGCTTTCTTT
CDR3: CASSDRQGPNTEAFF

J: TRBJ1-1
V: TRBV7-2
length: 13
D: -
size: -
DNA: TGTGCCAGCAGATCCACAGCGAACACTGAAGCTTTCTTT
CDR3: CASRSTANTEAFF